At least ten counts were recorded for the clone carrying this T cell receptor beta chain. The antigen remains unidentified. This CDR3 region has 16 residues. In germline, CDR1 is DFQATT, CDR2 SNEGSKA (reference sequence). V was clipped by 6 bases and J by 3 bases; unmatched bases: 14. Time point given: newly diagnosed GD, antithyroid drugs for less than 3 months. RNA extracted from PBMCs served as the sequencing template. Into tubes containing EDTA, approximately 9 milliliters of peripheral blood were drawn. This sample is part of a study of regulatory T cells in long-lasting Graves disease. Points from the study as a whole: Persistent disease was associated with favored TRBV28 usage and with favored use of TRBJ1-2 and TRBJ2-5.

Investigators prepared the TCR beta libraries by applying iRepertoire HTBI primers and Arm-PCR of CDR3 regions. From the multiplex PCR reads, TCRdb called clonotypes with MiXCR, one entry per CDR3 protein. The data contain roughly 500,000 distinct CDR3 sequences, approximately 13% of them seen just once; the ten biggest clones take up roughly 10%. This sample also appeared in a second study, on T cells in Graves' hyperthyroidism and ophthalmopathy.

The chain combines TRBV20-1 with TRBJ2-3; 8 bases map to TRBD1. The sample here was peripheral blood mononuclear cells (PBMCs), taken at new diagnosis, from a patient treated with antithyroid drugs. The TCR comes from a man under 40 with Graves disease. This CDR3 reads CSANGQGWFWTDTQYF. CDR3 in DNA: TGCAGTGCAAATGGACAGGGATGGTTTTGGACAGATACGCAGTATTTT.